Below are 17 T cell receptor beta chains sequenced from a single sample in a study of shared clonotypes between healthy human individuals. Generated by immunoSEQ multiplex PCR, the TCRdb table keeps only in-frame clones and is missing some. The table lists over a million clones, about 96% of them singletons. Sequencing was carried out using naive CD4+ T cells sorted from blood. Subset specified: CD45RA+ positively selected. The receptors derive from a man aged 25-45 years in good health.

The gene calls are TRBV7-3 and TRBJ1-4, with 7 positions matching TRBD1. Germline CDR1 reads SGHTA; CDR2 reads FQGTGA. V lost 5 bases, J lost 0 bases, and 6 bases stayed unmatched. The CDR3 has 16 residues. CDR3 in amino acids: CASSPGTVATNEKLFF. CDR3 nucleotides: TGTGCCAGCAGCCCCGGGACAGTTGCAACTAATGAAAAACTGTTTTTT.

Here the CDR3 reads CASSRRENSSGANVLTF. DNA of the CDR3: TGTGCCAGTAGTCGCCGGGAGAATAGCTCTGGGGCCAACGTCCTGACTTTC. V is TRBV19 and J is TRBJ2-6; tentative D call: TRBD2 (6 bases). This CDR3 region has 17 residues. V lost 5 bases and J lost 0, with 14 bases in between. Germline CDR1 is LNHDA and CDR2 is SQIVND (reference sequence).

The chain links TRBV5-6 to TRBJ2-3; tentatively, D is TRBD1 (6 bases). The V gene lost 3 bases and the J gene lost 2 bases, with 13 bases spanning the gap. This CDR3 comprises 15 residues. Germline values: CDR1 SGHDT, CDR2 YYEEEE. CDR3 protein: CASSSLQGHTDTQYF. The DNA of the CDR3 is TGTGCCAGCAGCTCGCTACAGGGTCACACAGATACGCAGTATTTT.

The chain recombines TRBV2 with TRBJ1-2; 8 bases fit TRBD1. Germline trimming cut 2 bases from V and 7 bases from J; bases unmatched to any gene: 3. The CDR3 spans 13 residues. Per germline, CDR1 SNHLY and CDR2 FYNNEI. The CDR3: CASSEQGASGYTF. The CDR3 bases are TGTGCCAGCAGTGAACAGGGGGCAAGTGGCTACACCTTC.

This chain connects TRBV7-6 to TRBJ2-2, with 12 nucleotides matching TRBD1. The germline CDR1 and CDR2 sequences are SGHVS and FNYEAQ. CDR3 length: 16 residues. The V gene end was trimmed by 5 bases and the J gene end by 2 bases; junction bases not matched to a gene: 3. The CDR3 loop reads CASSRGQGANTGELFF. The CDR3 DNA is TGTGCCAGCAGCCGGGGACAGGGGGCTAACACCGGGGAGCTGTTTTTT. Full variable domain (rest looked up from reference TRBV7-6 and TRBJ2-2): GAGVSQSPRYKVTKRGQDVALRCDPISGHVSLYWYRQALGQGPEFLTYFNYEAQQDKSGLPNDRFSAERPEGSISTLTIQRTEQRDSAMYRCASSRGQGANTGELFFGEGSRLTVL.

The V gene is TRBV7-6, the J gene TRBJ2-1, with D hard to call. Trimming removed 1 base from V and 0 bases from J, with 13 bases in between. Germline CDR1 SGHVS, CDR2 FNYEAQ. The CDR3 is 17 amino acids. Here the CDR3 DNA reads TGTGCCAGCAGCTTAGGCGCTTCTGCTGCCTCCTACAATGAGCAGTTCTTC. Its protein is CASSLGASAASYNEQFF.

The chain is built from TRBV9 and TRBJ2-5, with D possibly TRBD1 on 5 matching bases. The V and J ends lost 4 bases and 1 base respectively, with 14 bases between them. Germline V gene lookup returns CDR1 SGDLS and CDR2 YYNGEE. The CDR3 has 15 amino acids. For the CDR3, the DNA is TGTGCCAGCAGCCCTAACAGGTTCGCCCAAGAGACCCAGTACTTC. This encodes CASSPNRFAQETQYF.

This chain links TRBV6-5 with TRBJ2-1, with a possible D match to TRBD2 (6 bases). Germline values: CDR1 MNHEY, CDR2 SVGAGI. The CDR3 loop spans 13 amino acids. V was pared by 6 bases and J by 14 bases, with 20 bases between. In nucleotides, the CDR3 is TGTGCCAGCAGCGTAGTGGGGCTCGGCGGGGAGTTCTTC. Residues: CASSVVGLGGEFF.

This clone was counted once. The V and J genes are TRBV9 and TRBJ2-7; perhaps TRBD2 as D (7 bases). Germline CDR1 reads SGDLS; CDR2 reads YYNGEE. The CDR3 loop spans 16 amino acids. V lost 4 bases and J lost 7, with 24 bases in between. CDR3 sequence reads: CASSPTAAGEAGEQYF. The CDR3 bases are TGTGCCAGCAGCCCGACCGCGGCAGGGGAAGCGGGGGAGCAGTACTTC.

The genes are TRBV27 and TRBJ2-2; 11 bases match TRBD2. The CDR3 length is 17 residues. With V trimmed by 7 bases and J by 0 bases, 7 bases remained unmatched. Germline loops: CDR1 MNHEY, CDR2 SMNVEV (reference sequence). CDR3 loop: CASTGTSGGTNTGELFF. The CDR3 DNA follows: TGTGCCAGCACAGGGACTAGCGGAGGCACGAACACCGGGGAGCTGTTTTTT.

This clone was seen a single time. The chain recombines TRBV29-1 with TRBJ2-1, with D tentatively TRBD2 (5 bases). The germline V and J ends were trimmed by 0 bases and 8 bases, with 8 bases remaining between them. Germline CDR1 reads SQVTM; CDR2 reads ANQGSEA. This CDR3 has 12 amino acids. CDR3 amino acids: CSVEDFGDEQFF. The CDR3, as DNA: TGCAGCGTTGAAGACTTCGGGGATGAGCAGTTCTTC.

This chain uses TRBV7-2 with TRBJ2-7; tentatively, D is TRBD1 (5 bases). The V gene lost 5 bases and the J gene lost 2 bases, with 13 bases spanning the gap. The CDR3 sequence is 14 residues long. Germline CDR1 reads SGHTA; CDR2 reads FQGNSA. In DNA, the CDR3 is TGTGCCAGCAGCCCCCTGGGGCTCCCCTACGAGCAGTACTTC. Translated: CASSPLGLPYEQYF.

This chain uses TRBV4-3 with TRBJ2-2; D is possibly TRBD2 (6 bases). Per germline, CDR1 LGHNA and CDR2 YSLEER. The CDR3 covers 14 residues. The V end was cut by 4 bases, the J end by 5 bases, with 11 bases between. CDR3 nucleotides: TGCGCCAGCAGCCGGAATCGGGGGACCGGGGAGCTGTTTTTT. This sequence encodes CASSRNRGTGELFF.

The chain is built from TRBV5-6 and TRBJ2-1; a weak D match, TRBD1 (6 bases). The CDR3 covers 15 residues. Trimming removed 4 bases from V and 3 bases from J, with 14 bases in between. In germline, CDR1 is SGHDT, CDR2 YYEEEE. For the CDR3, the DNA is TGTGCCAGCAGCCTGATTAGACAGGACTACAATGAGCAGTTCTTC. It encodes CASSLIRQDYNEQFF.

The chain couples TRBV29-1 to TRBJ2-7; D not certain. Germline V gene lookup returns CDR1 SQVTM and CDR2 ANQGSEA. V was clipped by 6 bases and J by 6 bases, with 9 bases between them. The CDR3 contains 10 residues. Written as DNA, the CDR3 is TGCAGCGTCGCGGACGTCGAGCAGTACTTC. This translates into CSVADVEQYF.

This chain uses TRBV5-1 with TRBJ2-1, with D maybe TRBD1 (5 bases). V was pared by 0 bases and J by 6 bases, with 10 bases between. Germline CDR1 is SGHRS and CDR2 is YFSETQ. CDR3 length: 14 amino acids. The CDR3 coding sequence is TGCGCCAGCAGCTTGGGTAGGGGTTTCAATGAGCAGTTCTTC. This codes for CASSLGRGFNEQFF. The full variable domain, completed using reference TRBV5-1 and TRBJ2-1, is KAGVTQTPRYLIKTRGQQVTLSCSPISGHRSVSWYQQTPGQGLQFLFEYFSETQRNKGNFPGRFSGRQFSNSRSEMNVSTLELGDSALYLCASSLGRGFNEQFFGPGTRLTVL.

For this clone: The same CDR3 is also encoded by other DNA sequences in this sample. The chain couples TRBV5-1 to TRBJ2-3, with TRBD2 identical over 7 bases. The CDR3 extends over 15 amino acids. The trim removed 2 bases at V and 1 base at J, leaving 4 bases unmatched. Germline CDR1 reads SGHRS; CDR2 reads YFSETQ. CDR3 coding DNA: TGCGCCAGCAGCTTTAGCGGGTCGGGCACAGATACGCAGTATTTT. Its protein is CASSFSGSGTDTQYF.